The 21 T cell receptor beta chains reported below all come from one sample, sequenced in a study of T cell clusters in autoimmune cytopenias. TRB was amplified from roughly 0.25 ug of peripheral blood genomic DNA per sample. TRB rearrangements were amplified by touch-down multiplex PCR with mixed TRB-A/B primers. For each CDR3 protein, TCRdb gives one entry from its re-call of the multiplex PCR reads, without DNA. The table lists roughly 2,300 distinct CDR3 sequences. The sample was peripheral blood. All receptors come from a human donor with an autoimmune cytopenia or autoimmune hepatitis (not recorded which).

This chain connects TRBV10-3 to TRBJ2-5; TCRdb names TRBD1, which stays unverified in the absence of DNA. CDR1 and CDR2 (germline): ENHRY, SYGVKD. This CDR3 region has 12 residues. This chain's CDR3 is CAISDRVETQYF.

V and J are TRBV19 and TRBJ1-5; TCRdb designates TRBD1, a call that cannot be tested without DNA. CDR1 LNHDA and CDR2 SQIVND come from the germline V gene (reference sequence). The CDR3 runs 14 residues. The CDR3 loop is CASIRTGGNQPQHF. The complete variable domain, with remaining parts taken from reference TRBV19 and TRBJ1-5, reads DGGITQSPKYLFRKEGQNVTLSCEQNLNHDAMYWYRQDPGQGLRLIYYSQIVNDFQKGDIAEGYSVSREKKESFPLTVTSAQKNPTAFYLCASIRTGGNQPQHFGDGTRLSIL.

This chain uses TRBV7-9 with TRBJ2-7; absent DNA, TCRdb's TRBD1 call cannot be checked. CDR3 length: 13 amino acids. CDR1 SEHNR and CDR2 FQNEAQ come from the germline V gene (reference sequence). The CDR3: CASSRQGRDEQYF.

The V and J genes are TRBV6-5 and TRBJ2-7. The CDR3 contains 11 residues. Germline V gene lookup returns CDR1 MNHEY and CDR2 SVGAGI. The CDR3 sequence is CASSLGYEQYF.

By frequency, this clonotype is medium-sized. The chain recombines TRBV6-6 with TRBJ1-6. Per germline, CDR1 MNHNY and CDR2 SVGAGI (reference sequence). This CDR3 region has 13 residues. This CDR3 is CASSAAANSPLHF.

This clonotype is labeled medium-sized based on frequency. This sequence joins TRBV19 and TRBJ1-2; as DNA is missing, the TRBD1 call by TCRdb cannot be tested. From germline, CDR1 is LNHDA and CDR2 SQIVND (reference sequence). This CDR3 has 15 amino acids. CDR3 sequence reads: CASSMTSDSFDGYTF.

According to its frequency, this clonotype is medium-sized. This chain connects TRBV4-2 to TRBJ2-3; there is no DNA to check the TCRdb D call of TRBD1. This CDR3 spans 16 amino acids. CDR1 LGHNA and CDR2 YNFKEQ come from the germline V gene. The CDR3 loop reads CASSQDGGGSGDTQYF.

The chain joins TRBV20-1 to TRBJ1-2. Germline V gene data show CDR1 as DFQATT and CDR2 as SNEGSKA (reference sequence). The CDR3 spans 13 residues. The CDR3 here is CSARRDSDYGYTF.

This clonotype is labeled medium-sized (0.01 to 0.1%) based on frequency. The chain carries TRBV7-2 and TRBJ2-7; TCRdb indicates TRBD1, and absent DNA this call remains unverified. The CDR3 is made up of 14 amino acids. Germline assignment: CDR1 SGHTA and CDR2 FQGNSA. The CDR3 here is CASSLARGSYEQYF.

The rearrangement links TRBV6-1 to TRBJ2-7; absent DNA, TCRdb's TRBD2 call cannot be checked. Germline V gene sequence: CDR1 MNHNS, CDR2 SASEGT. This CDR3 has 16 residues. The CDR3 here is CDSSGASGGFGYEQYF.

This clonotype is medium-sized (0.01 to 0.1%) by frequency. This CDR3 reads CASTPTGKREKLFF. The chain couples TRBV6-5 to TRBJ1-4; TCRdb gives TRBD1 as the D gene, but with no DNA this cannot be confirmed. The germline V gene encodes CDR1 MNHEY and CDR2 SVGAGI. This CDR3 comprises 14 residues.

This chain links TRBV12-5 with TRBJ2-1. This CDR3 is built from 15 residues. Germline V gives CDR1 LGHNT, CDR2 FRNRAP. This chain's CDR3 is CASGWGLGGNNEQFF.

This chain connects TRBV30 to TRBJ1-6. Germline V gene data show CDR1 as GTSNPN and CDR2 as SVGIG (reference sequence). This CDR3 is built from 12 residues. The CDR3: CAWHGTGSPLHF.

CDR3 amino acids: CASSAMGLAGNEQFF. V gene TRBV9 combines with J gene TRBJ2-1; TCRdb names TRBD2, which stays unverified in the absence of DNA. Germline loops: CDR1 SGDLS, CDR2 YYNGEE. This CDR3 is built from 15 residues.

This chain uses TRBV6-5 with TRBJ2-3; TCRdb picks TRBD2, but there is no DNA to check that call. The length of the CDR3 is 13 residues. Germline V gene sequence: CDR1 MNHEY, CDR2 SVGAGI. The CDR3 loop is CASSQGDYDTQYF.

V usage is TRBV6-2 or TRBV6-3 and J usage is TRBJ1-2; TCRdb's assignment of TRBD1 cannot be checked, as there is no DNA. The CDR3 totals 13 residues. The germline V gene has CDR1 MNHEY and CDR2 SVGEGT. CDR3 protein: CASSLGTGDGYTF.

The V gene is TRBV4-2, the J gene TRBJ1-1. This CDR3 is built from 13 residues. The germline CDR1 and CDR2 sequences are LGHNA and YNFKEQ. The CDR3 loop reads CASSSPPNTEAFF.

CDR3 sequence reads: CASSVNREDTQYF. This chain links TRBV9 with TRBJ2-3; lacking DNA, the TRBD1 call made by TCRdb goes unchecked. Germline CDR1 reads SGDLS; CDR2 reads YYNGEE. The CDR3 loop spans 13 amino acids.

V gene TRBV5-4 combines with J gene TRBJ1-2. The CDR3 runs 12 residues. Germline V gene sequence: CDR1 SGHNT, CDR2 YYREEE (reference sequence). The CDR3 is CASSSLNLGYTF.

The J gene is TRBJ2-7, the V gene TRBV7-2; TCRdb proposes TRBD1, but this gene call is untestable without DNA. Germline CDR1 SGHTA, CDR2 FQGNSA. This CDR3 spans 14 amino acids. The CDR3 reads CASSLARTGGEQYF.

J is TRBJ1-5 and V is TRBV20-1; the TCRdb call, TRBD1, lacks DNA for checking. The CDR3 is 15 amino acids. The germline CDR1 and CDR2 sequences are DFQATT and SNEGSKA (reference sequence). This CDR3 reads CSAPTQGASNQPQHF.